This entry describes one T cell receptor (beta chain). Its antigen is currently unknown. V gave up 5 bases and J gave up 5 bases, with 18 bases separating them. This CDR3 has 15 amino acids. Germline V gene data show CDR1 as SGHTA and CDR2 as FQGNSA. The repertoire was sequenced with immunoSEQ multiplex PCR; TCRdb's copy has only in-frame clones and lacks some. The sample consists of about 55,000 clones, 84% of them appearing once. This entry belongs to a study of T cell responses to AZD1222 COVID-19 vaccine. Whole-study context: Pooled in the analysis were second doses at about 4 or about 12 weeks.

The study, taken as a whole, reports: Baseline seropositivity characterized only a handful of AZD1222 recipients. Repertoires were collected only later (after the peak T cell response had occurred).

The starting material was peripheral blood, obtained on day 0 of AZD1222 vaccination. This TCR was sampled from an adult in good health. V usage is TRBV7-2 and J usage is TRBJ1-1, with D possibly TRBD1 on 5 matching bases. CDR3 amino acids: CASSRPPGIGTEAFF. In nucleotides, the CDR3 is TGTGCCAGCAGCAGACCTCCAGGGATTGGGACTGAAGCTTTCTTT.